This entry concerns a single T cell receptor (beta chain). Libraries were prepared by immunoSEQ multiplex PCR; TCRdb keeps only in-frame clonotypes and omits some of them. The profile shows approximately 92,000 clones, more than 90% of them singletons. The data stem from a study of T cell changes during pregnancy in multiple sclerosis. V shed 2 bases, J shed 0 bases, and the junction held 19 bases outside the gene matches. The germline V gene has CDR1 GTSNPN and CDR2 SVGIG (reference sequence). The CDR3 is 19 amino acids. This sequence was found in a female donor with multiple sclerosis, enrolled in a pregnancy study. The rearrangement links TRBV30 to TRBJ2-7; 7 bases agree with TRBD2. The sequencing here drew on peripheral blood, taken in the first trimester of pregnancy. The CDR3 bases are TGTGCCTGGAGTAAGTGGTCGAGGGGAGGGCTCCATAGCTCCTACGAGCAGTACTTC. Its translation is CAWSKWSRGGLHSSYEQYF. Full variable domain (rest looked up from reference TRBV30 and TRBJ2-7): SQTIHQWPATLVQPVGSPLSLECTVEGTSNPNLYWYRQAAGRGLQLLFYSVGIGQISSEVPQNLSASRPQDRQFILSSKKLLLSDSGFYLCAWSKWSRGGLHSSYEQYFGPGTRLTVT.